Shown below are 17 T cell receptor beta chains from a single sample sequenced in a study of T cell repertoires in aging, cancer and after chemotherapy. Rearranged V-D-J TRB sequences were amplified with a mixed TRB-A/B primer pool. Using its own MiXCR run on the multiplex PCR reads, TCRdb lists one record per CDR3 protein. Of more than 2,000 distinct CDR3 sequences in the sample, roughly 33% are singletons; the top ten hold roughly 70%. The template was genomic DNA from peripheral blood, not RNA. Material: blood. Source of these receptors: a human donor with a solid tumor.

This chain joins TRBV6-2 or TRBV6-3 and TRBJ1-5; no definite D call. Looked up from germline, CDR1 is MNHEY and CDR2 is SVGEGT. The V gene lost 6 bases and the J gene lost 0 bases, with 12 bases spanning the gap. The CDR3 is made up of 15 amino acids. The CDR3 DNA follows: TGTGCCAGCAGCCCGTTGGGAAATAGCAATCAGCCCCAGCATTTT. Its translation is CASSPLGNSNQPQHF.

The chain carries TRBV11-3 and TRBJ1-5, with 7 bases aligning to TRBD1. Germline V gives CDR1 SGHNT, CDR2 YENEEA. After removal of 4 bases from V and 4 bases from J, the junction contained 4 bases not matched to a gene. The CDR3 is 14 residues long. In nucleotides, the CDR3 is TGTGCCAGCAGCTACGGGACAGAGAATCAGCCCCAGCATTTT. This encodes CASSYGTENQPQHF.

This clonotype was observed a few times. The rearrangement joins TRBV6-5 to TRBJ1-6; tentative D call: TRBD1 (5 bases). CDR3 size: 15 residues. Germline CDR1 reads MNHEY; CDR2 reads SVGAGI. V gave up 1 base and J gave up 7 bases, with 11 bases separating them. CDR3 coding DNA: TGTGCCAGCAGTTACTTGCAGGGCGTCAATTCACCCCTCCACTTT. Translating it yields CASSYLQGVNSPLHF.

Relative to its sample, this clonotype is medium-sized. The V gene is TRBV5-6, the J gene TRBJ2-5; 12 bases match TRBD2. The CDR3 is made up of 15 amino acids. The germline CDR1 and CDR2 sequences are SGHDT and YYEEEE. The V segment lost 2 bases and the J segment 2 bases; nucleotides outside the gene matches: 1. The CDR3 DNA follows: TGTGCCAGCAGCTTTGGACTAGCGGGGCAAGAGACCCAGTACTTC. Amino acids: CASSFGLAGQETQYF.

This clonotype was seen only a few times. V gene TRBV12-3 or TRBV12-4 combines with J gene TRBJ2-1; 8 nucleotides agree with TRBD2. The V and J ends lost 6 bases and 6 bases, in that order; junction bases with no gene match: 10. The CDR3 is 15 residues long. As DNA, the CDR3 is TGTGCCAGCAGCCCAATGCGGGGGGCCGGCAATGAGCAGTTCTTC. As protein: CASSPMRGAGNEQFF.

The chain is built from TRBV19 and TRBJ2-2, with TRBD2 matching 7 bases. CDR1 and CDR2 (germline): LNHDA, SQIVND (reference sequence). The ends lost 9 bases at V and 0 bases at J; junction bases unmatched: 4. This CDR3 spans 14 amino acids. The CDR3 region is CASRTSANTGELFF. The CDR3 region has the DNA TGTGCCAGCCGTACTAGCGCGAACACCGGGGAGCTGTTTTTT.

The chain is built from TRBV11-2 and TRBJ2-5; D call uncertain. The V gene lost 2 bases and the J gene lost 4 bases, with 8 bases spanning the gap. Germline CDR1 SGHAT, CDR2 FQNNGV. The CDR3 spans 13 residues. The CDR3 DNA reads as TGTGCCAGCAGCTTATCCGGGCCAGAGACCCAGTACTTC. Amino acid sequence: CASSLSGPETQYF.

This clonotype was seen just once. This sequence joins TRBV5-1 and TRBJ1-4, with 8 positions matching TRBD1. This CDR3 is built from 15 residues. The trim removed 5 bases at V and 5 bases at J, leaving 8 bases unmatched. Germline lookup yields CDR1 SGHRS and CDR2 YFSETQ. The CDR3 nucleotides read TGCGCCAGCAGGTTCGGACAGGGATCAAATGAAAAACTGTTTTTT. Amino acids: CASRFGQGSNEKLFF.

Turning to this clonotype: This may come from a read error, since a much larger clone is one base off. The chain recombines TRBV11-1 with TRBJ2-1; the match to TRBD2 covers 10 bases. Germline CDR1 and CDR2: SGHAT and FQDESV (reference sequence). The CDR3 is made up of 16 amino acids. The V and J ends lost 1 base and 5 bases, in that order; junction bases with no gene match: 5. CDR3 region: CASSLGIAGGNNEQFF. The CDR3 DNA is TGTGCCAGCAGCTTAGGTATAGCGGGGGGCAACAATGAGCAGTTCTTC. Full variable domain (rest looked up from reference TRBV11-1 and TRBJ2-1): EAEVAQSPRYKITEKSQAVAFWCDPISGHATLYWYRQILGQGPELLVQFQDESVVDDSQLPKDRFSAERLKGVDSTLKIQPAELGDSAMYLCASSLGIAGGNNEQFFGPGTRLTVL.

This clonotype showed up just a few times. The rearrangement joins TRBV12-3 or TRBV12-4 to TRBJ2-5, with 8 bases identical to TRBD1. The trim removed 9 bases at V and 5 bases at J, leaving 5 bases unmatched. This CDR3 comprises 12 residues. The CDR3 DNA reads as TGTGCCAGTTGGACAGGGTTTGAGACCCAGTACTTC. Translation gives CASWTGFETQYF.

The chain recombines TRBV19 with TRBJ2-1; 8 nucleotides line up with TRBD2. The CDR3 runs to 14 residues. With 9 bases clipped from V and 0 bases from J, the junction kept 4 bases outside the gene matches. Germline lookup yields CDR1 LNHDA and CDR2 SQIVND (reference sequence). In DNA, the CDR3 is TGTGCCAGCGGGAGGGGGAGCTCCTACAATGAGCAGTTCTTC. Translated: CASGRGSSYNEQFF.

CDR3 coding DNA: TGCAGTGCTAGAGAAGACAGGGGGCTCGGAGATACGCAGTATTTT. Protein: CSAREDRGLGDTQYF. The rearrangement uses TRBV20-1 and TRBJ2-3; TRBD1 aligns across 10 bases. V shed 0 bases and J 5 bases; nucleotides not matched to a gene: 5. The CDR3 loop spans 15 amino acids. CDR1 and CDR2 (germline): DFQATT, SNEGSKA (reference sequence).

The chain combines TRBV4-1 with TRBJ1-4, with 12 bases that match TRBD1. V lost 4 bases to trimming and J lost 2 bases; unmatched junction nucleotides: 2. Germline values: CDR1 MGHRA, CDR2 YSYEKL. The CDR3 extends over 16 amino acids. CDR3 DNA: TGCGCCAGCAGCCCGGGACAGGGGGCGACTAATGAAAAACTGTTTTTT. Its translation: CASSPGQGATNEKLFF.

This clonotype was detected only a few times. The chain couples TRBV6-5 to TRBJ2-7, with 11 bases lining up with TRBD1. CDR3 length: 13 amino acids. The V and J ends lost 8 bases and 2 bases, in that order; junction bases with no gene match: 2. Looked up from germline, CDR1 is MNHEY and CDR2 is SVGAGI. CDR3 nucleotide sequence: TGTGCCAGCTTGGGACAGGGGGCCTACGAGCAGTACTTC. Protein product: CASLGQGAYEQYF.

The chain is built from TRBV6-5 and TRBJ1-1; D remains ambiguous. This CDR3 contains 15 residues. V was shortened by 7 bases and J by 2 bases, with 17 bases between the two germline ends. Per germline, CDR1 MNHEY and CDR2 SVGAGI. The CDR3 region is CASTPRSAANTEAFF. DNA of the CDR3: TGTGCCAGCACCCCGCGTTCCGCAGCAAACACTGAAGCTTTCTTT.

The table lists this clonotype with a few counts. This chain links TRBV6-5 with TRBJ2-3; D not resolved. Trimming cost V 7 bases and J 7 bases, with 9 bases left between them. Germline CDR1 MNHEY, CDR2 SVGAGI. The CDR3 covers 11 residues. CDR3: CASITGYTQYF. The CDR3 DNA reads TGTGCCAGCATAACCGGATATACGCAGTATTTT.

The V call is TRBV6-6, the J call TRBJ1-1; a weak D match, TRBD1 (6 bases). CDR3 size: 16 residues. Germline CDR1 reads MNHNY; CDR2 reads SVGAGI (reference sequence). The V gene lost 9 bases and the J gene lost 0 bases, with 20 bases spanning the gap. CDR3 residues: CASRGGRGQVNTEAFF. In DNA, the CDR3 is TGTGCCAGTCGAGGCGGCCGGGGACAAGTGAACACTGAAGCTTTCTTT.